Reported below is one T cell receptor (beta chain). Its specificity is not known. Template material for amplifying TCR beta CDR3 regions consisted of RNA transcripts. Carried out on the TCR CDR3, a first-round RT-PCR used the HTBI primer set. Using its own MiXCR run on the multiplex PCR reads, TCRdb lists one record per CDR3 protein. The sample has fewer than 350,000 distinct CDR3 sequences; roughly 19% are singletons. The length of the CDR3 is 13 residues. Trimming left V 5 bases short and J 7 bases short, with 11 bases between. Germline values: CDR1 SNHLY, CDR2 FYNNEI. Based on clinical symptoms, serum thyroxine and TRAb, thyroid ultrasound and orbital computed tomography, diagnoses were reached. The record originates from a study of T cells in Graves' hyperthyroidism and ophthalmopathy. About the research overall: Staff took peripheral blood when the initial diagnosis was made, before any treatment began. Study results and limitations: Ophthalmopathy onset followed model prediction by a median around six months. Most expanded thyroid clonotypes above 0.001 also appeared in blood.

The TCR was taken from a man aged 45-60 years with Graves' ophthalmopathy. The V and J genes are TRBV2 and TRBJ1-4, with a tentative D call TRBD1 (6 bases). The sequencing input was blood. CDR3 region: CASSTGFSEKLFF. In DNA form, the CDR3 reads TGTGCCAGCAGTACAGGGTTCTCTGAAAAACTGTTTTTT.